These T cell receptor beta chains were read from a single sample in a study of regulatory T cells in long-lasting Graves disease. TCRdb called the multiplex PCR reads again in MiXCR, with one record for every CDR3 protein. Of under 450,000 distinct CDR3 sequences in the sample, roughly 25% were seen once. This specimen consisted of peripheral blood mononuclear cells (PBMCs), obtained when the disease was refractory, from a patient treated with antithyroid drugs. The receptors here all came from a woman aged 35 to 49 with Graves disease. Both conserved end residues are part of each CDR3. A D gene is named only where the DNA matches it firmly. Rows may omit the clone size; those that give it use once, few, many or a size class.

clone_size | j_call | v_call | d_call | cdr3_nt | cdr3_aa
NA | TRBJ2-7 | TRBV20-1 | NA | TGCAGTGCTGGGGGACTCCGAAATTCCTACGAGCAGTACTTC | CSAGGLRNSYEQYF
NA | TRBJ2-1 | TRBV7-3 | NA | TGTGCCAGCAGCTTAAGTCTAGCGAGCTACAATGAGCAGTTCTTC | CASSLSLASYNEQFF
once | TRBJ2-3 | TRBV5-1 | TRBD1 | TGCGCCAGCAGCTTGGATCAGGGGGCAGATACGCAGTATTTT | CASSLDQGADTQYF
NA | TRBJ2-5 | TRBV20-1 | TRBD2 | TGCAGTGCTAGACCCCGCGGGAGGGCCTTGGAGACCCAGTACTTC | CSARPRGRALETQYF
NA | TRBJ2-5 | TRBV14 | NA | TGTGCCAGCAGCCCGGATTCCCTCTTGGAGGGATGGGGGACCCAGTACTTC | CASSPDSLLEGWGTQYF
few | TRBJ1-1 | TRBV19 | NA | TGTGCCAGTAGTAAGAGCACTGAAGCTTTCTTT | CASSKSTEAFF
NA | TRBJ2-2 | TRBV6-6 | NA | TGTGCCAGCAGTTACTCGGGCCCCCGAGGGGACACCGGGGAGCTGTTTTTT | CASSYSGPRGDTGELFF
NA | TRBJ2-1 | TRBV5-1 | NA | TGCGCCAGCAGCTTACAGCTAGGCAATGAGCAGTTCTTC | CASSLQLGNEQFF
many | TRBJ1-1 | TRBV6-1 | NA | TGTGCCAGCAGCCCGGGATGGAACACTGAAGCTTTCTTT | CASSPGWNTEAFF
many | TRBJ1-5 | TRBV2 | TRBD1 | TGTGCCAGCAGAGAGGACAGGGCCGCCAATCAGCCCCAGCATTTT | CASREDRAANQPQHF
many | TRBJ2-5 | TRBV9 | NA | TGTGCCAGCAGCGTAGGAAGTGGTCAAGAGACCCAGTACTTC | CASSVGSGQETQYF
few | TRBJ2-3 | TRBV2 | NA | TGTGCCAGCAGTGAAGTTCGCAGGGCCTATACAGATACGCAGTATTTT | CASSEVRRAYTDTQYF
NA | TRBJ2-5 | TRBV3-1 | TRBD1 | TGTGCCAGCAGCCATCCCTGGACAGGGGGGACCCAGTACTTC | CASSHPWTGGTQYF
NA | TRBJ2-1 | TRBV7-3 | NA | TGTGCCAGCAGCTTGTTTGTGGGGTCGGGGAATGAGCAGTTCTTC | CASSLFVGSGNEQFF
NA | TRBJ1-5 | TRBV20-1 | NA | TGCAGTGCTAGTCCCCGGGGGCCTCGTCAGCCCCAGCATTTT | CSASPRGPRQPQHF
few | TRBJ1-1 | TRBV12-3/TRBV12-4 | NA | TGTGCCAGCAGTACAATCTTGAACACTGAAGCTTTCTTT | CASSTILNTEAFF
NA | TRBJ1-4 | TRBV27 | NA | TGTGCCAGCAGTTTACTTAATGAAAAACTGTTTTTT | CASSLLNEKLFF
many | TRBJ1-6 | TRBV28 | NA | TGTGCCAGCAGCTTCGGGCCCCCATCACCCCTCCACTTT | CASSFGPPSPLHF
many | TRBJ2-7 | TRBV2 | NA | TGTGCCAGCAGTGAAAGCCCTCACGGAAACGAGCAGTACTTC | CASSESPHGNEQYF
few | TRBJ2-5 | TRBV9 | TRBD1 | TGTGCCAGCAGCGCTGGGGACAGGCAAGAGACCCAGTACTTC | CASSAGDRQETQYF
many | TRBJ2-7 | TRBV28 | TRBD1 | TGTGCCAGCAGTTCCCAACAGGGGGACTACGAGCAGTACTTC | CASSSQQGDYEQYF
few | TRBJ2-7 | TRBV7-3 | NA | TGTGCCAGCAGCCCACTAGGAGCTCCCTACGAGCAGTACTTC | CASSPLGAPYEQYF
few | TRBJ2-5 | TRBV6-2/TRBV6-3 | NA | TGTGCCAGCAGTTACGGAGGAGGCGCCTTCCAAGAGACCCAGTACTTC | CASSYGGGAFQETQYF
many | TRBJ2-5 | TRBV7-9 | NA | TGTGCCAGCTCCCAGGTGGTCCAAGAGACCCAGTACTTC | CASSQVVQETQYF
NA | TRBJ1-1 | TRBV28 | NA | TGTGCCAGCAGTTTAATAGGGAGCGGCACTGAAGCTTTCTTT | CASSLIGSGTEAFF
many | TRBJ2-5 | TRBV28 | TRBD2 | TGTTCTAGCGGAGGGAACCAAGAGACCCAGTACTTC | CSSGGNQETQYF
many | TRBJ1-1 | TRBV28 | TRBD1 | TGTGCCAGCAGTTGGGACAGGCTGAACACTGAAGCTTTCTTT | CASSWDRLNTEAFF
few | TRBJ2-5 | TRBV20-1 | TRBD2 | TGCAGAGCCGGGGCTAGCGGGATATTGGAGACCCAGTACTTC | CRAGASGILETQYF
many | TRBJ1-1 | TRBV2 | NA | TGTGCCAGCACCTTGAGGCAGTTGAACACTGAAGCTTTCTTT | CASTLRQLNTEAFF
few | TRBJ2-1 | TRBV28 | NA | TGTGCCAGCAGCACATCCGGGACGGCCAGTGAGCAGTTCTTC | CASSTSGTASEQFF
many | TRBJ1-2 | TRBV28 | NA | TGTGCCAGCAGTTTAGACCGAGTAGACTATGGCTACACCTTC | CASSLDRVDYGYTF
NA | TRBJ1-2 | TRBV20-1 | TRBD1 | TGCAGTGCTCCGGGACAGGGCTGGAGCTACACCTTC | CSAPGQGWSYTF
NA | TRBJ2-7 | TRBV18 | NA | TGTGCCAGCTCATCGGGCCCTACGGAGAGGGAGCAGTACTTC | CASSSGPTEREQYF
NA | TRBJ1-2 | TRBV20-1 | NA | TGCAGTGCTAGTTTACAAGTCGAGTATGGCTACACCTTC | CSASLQVEYGYTF
many | TRBJ2-7 | TRBV28 | TRBD2 | TGTGCCAGCTATACTGATTGGGGCGGGAGGGCTCGCGACGAGCAGTACTTC | CASYTDWGGRARDEQYF
NA | TRBJ1-6 | TRBV10-3 | TRBD1 | TGTGCCATCAGTGTTCAGGGACAGGGGGCTTCACCCCTCCACTTT | CAISVQGQGASPLHF
many | TRBJ2-5 | TRBV9 | NA | TGTGCCAGCGGACAAGGATGGGGACAAGAGACCCAGTACTTC | CASGQGWGQETQYF
many | TRBJ2-7 | TRBV6-1 | TRBD2 | TGTGCCAGCATTGGCCCGGGACTAGCGGGAGTGGACCCCTACGAGCAGTACTTC | CASIGPGLAGVDPYEQYF
NA | TRBJ2-7 | TRBV5-1 | TRBD2 | TGCGCCAGCAGCCAAACTGGAAGCGGGAGTACCGAGCAGTACTTC | CASSQTGSGSTEQYF
NA | TRBJ1-5 | TRBV4-1 | NA | TGCGCCAGCAGCCAAACCCGGGGCAACAATCAGCCCCAGCATTTT | CASSQTRGNNQPQHF
few | TRBJ2-7 | TRBV5-1 | NA | TGCGCCAGCAGCTTGGAAGCCGACCTCTACGAGCAGTACTTC | CASSLEADLYEQYF
many | TRBJ2-5 | TRBV2 | NA | TGTGCCAGCAGTTCCCCGCCCGGGGTAGAGACCCAGTACTTC | CASSSPPGVETQYF
NA | TRBJ2-1 | TRBV11-2 | NA | TGTGCCAGCAGCTTAGCTCTAGCGAATGAGCAGTTCTTC | CASSLALANEQFF
NA | TRBJ2-5 | TRBV9 | TRBD2 | TGTGCCAGCAGCGTAGAGGTTGATAGCGGGAGGTTTGAGACCCAGTACTTC | CASSVEVDSGRFETQYF
many | TRBJ1-2 | TRBV25-1 | TRBD1 | TGTGCCAGCAGTGGGACCCGGGACAGAGTATATGGCTACACCTTC | CASSGTRDRVYGYTF
many | TRBJ1-1 | TRBV3-1 | TRBD1 | TGTGCCAGCAGCCATCCCGACAGGGTTGAAGCTTTCTTT | CASSHPDRVEAFF
NA | TRBJ2-2 | TRBV2 | TRBD2 | TGTGCCAGCAGTGAAGATTTAGGGCGGGACTATTACACCGGGGAGCTGTTTTTT | CASSEDLGRDYYTGELFF
few | TRBJ1-5 | TRBV6-5 | TRBD1 | TGTGCCAGCAGTTACTGGTACAGGGGGTCGTGGCAGCCCCAGCATTTT | CASSYWYRGSWQPQHF
NA | TRBJ2-3 | TRBV7-8 | TRBD2 | TGTGCCAGCAGCTTAGGGCCGGGGACTAAGGATACGCAGTATTTT | CASSLGPGTKDTQYF
many | TRBJ1-5 | TRBV28 | NA | TGTGCCAGCAGTGCTAGTCAGCCCCAGCATTTT | CASSASQPQHF